This T cell receptor (beta chain) originates from a study of T cell clusters in autoimmune cytopenias. TRB rearrangements were amplified by touch-down multiplex PCR with mixed TRB-A/B primers. TCRdb reanalyzed the multiplex PCR reads and collapses them to one entry per CDR3 protein, without DNA. The sample totals under 500 distinct CDR3 sequences. CDR3 length equals 13 residues. CDR1 and CDR2 (germline): MRHNA, SNTAGT. TRB was amplified from about 270 ng of peripheral blood genomic DNA per sample. The sequence was collected from a human donor with an autoimmune cytopenia or autoimmune hepatitis (not recorded which). The chain couples TRBV6-4 to TRBJ2-3. Input material: peripheral blood. The CDR3 is CASSEGKTGTQYF.